This TCR beta chain was found in a study of blood T cell repertoires in COVID-19 (dated by TCRdb to between 2020 and 2021). Notes on the research overall: Collaborator samples came from the United States, Italy and Spain and covered acute and convalescent phases of COVID-19. The repertoires were released in a freely available public database meant as a resource for research on the immune response to SARS-CoV-2. The samples were drawn from two sources: the first 160 participants of the ongoing ImmuneRACE study, and fewer than 1,500 subjects contributed by 6 global collaborators. Where available, HLA class I and class II types were obtained from metadata supplied by the sample provider rather than from assay-based typing. The material from the prospective study consisted of cDNA or gDNA derived from T cells, B-cell-depleted T cells, or PBMCs. The dataset comprised deeply sampled blood TCRbeta repertoires from subjects exposed to, actively infected with, or recovered from COVID-19. The sample metadata nearly always contained a de-identified subject ID, COVID-19 status, age in years and sex. Overall study outcomes, separate from this receptor: The quantity of clinical and demographic metadata differed by source and by participant and was supplied without curation.

The CDR3 covers 12 residues, taking in both the cysteine and the phenylalanine. Only CDR3 DNA remains: 36 bases, in frame from the first base. The germline V gene supplies CDR1 KGHDR and CDR2 SFDVKD. Deletion took 3 bases off V and 4 bases off J, with a span of 3 bases between the germline ends. A remark on this clone: Its antigen has not been determined. Base qualities are not provided; no much larger clone lies one nucleotide away.

The immunoSEQ Assay, a bias-controlled multiplex PCR, was used to amplify TCRbeta CDR3 regions from genomic DNA. Concerning the study's data processing: The number of nucleated cells in each sample was estimated from the amplification of reference gene primers within the assay. To quantify the absolute abundance of each unique TCRbeta CDR3 rearrangement, sequence reads were collapsed and filtered. For each sample, productive Simpson clonality was calculated by taking the square root of Simpson's diversity index across productive rearrangements. TCRdb re-hosts the immuneACCESS table, in-frame sequences only. Its copies lack some clones; in the studies checked, an unresolved V gene accounts for under half of them, and the cause for the rest is not known. That table gives V, J and clone size, and the DNA gave D and trimming. The sample yields more than 250,000 clones; more than 75% were counted once. Of the sample, 1% is held by the ten largest clones.

The collaborating institutions used their own protocols to collect whole blood in K2EDTA tubes. For TCRbeta analysis, collaborator samples were shipped as frozen whole blood, as isolated PBMCs, or as DNA extracted from either sample type. The clonotype was recovered from a man aged 45-65 years with active or convalescent COVID-19. Sequencing used peripheral blood. The chain employs TRBV24-1 and TRBJ1-5, with no reliable assignment of the D segment. The CDR3 here reads CATSDPNQPQHF. The sequenced DNA: TGTGCCACCAGTGATCCTAATCAGCCCCAGCATTTT.